Below, 20 T cell receptor beta chains from the same sample are listed, as sequenced in a study of blood T cell repertoires in COVID-19. Data came from immunoSEQ multiplex PCR; TCRdb stores just in-frame clones and leaves some out. The table shows 250,000 or so clones, with approximately 86% occurring only once. The specimen was peripheral blood. These receptors were taken from a human donor in a cohort sampled during active COVID-19.

The chain carries TRBV19 and TRBJ2-1; TRBD2 matches at 12 bases. This CDR3 is built from 17 residues. Germline loops: CDR1 LNHDA, CDR2 SQIVND (reference sequence). V shed 6 bases, J shed 0 bases, and the junction held 6 bases outside the gene matches. CDR3 loop: CASRGTSGPSSYNEQFF. CDR3 coding DNA: TGTGCCAGTAGGGGGACTAGCGGGCCCAGCTCCTACAATGAGCAGTTCTTC.

Here the CDR3 DNA reads TGTGCCAGCAACCGGGACAGTCGCAATGAGCAGTTCTTC. Residues: CASNRDSRNEQFF. The rearrangement links TRBV9 to TRBJ2-1, with TRBD1 matching 7 bases. V lost 6 bases, J lost 6 bases, and 6 bases stayed unmatched. The CDR3 runs to 13 residues. The V gene's germline CDR1 is SGDLS and CDR2 YYNGEE.

The chain couples TRBV12-3 or TRBV12-4 to TRBJ1-5; no definite D call. The length of the CDR3 is 11 residues. The V gene lost 3 bases and the J gene lost 9 bases, with 6 bases spanning the gap. DNA of the CDR3: TGTGCCAGCAGTTTGGCAGGGCCCCAGCATTTT. This translates into CASSLAGPQHF.

The chain has TRBV6-5 and TRBJ2-3; 9 bases match TRBD1. Unmatched junction bases numbered 4, after V lost 5 bases and J lost 4 bases. Germline assignment: CDR1 MNHEY and CDR2 SVGAGI. The CDR3 is 14 residues long. CDR3 in DNA: TGTGCCAGCAGTCCCAGGACAGGGGCAGATACGCAGTATTTT. This translates into CASSPRTGADTQYF.

V and J are TRBV4-2 and TRBJ2-7; possible D gene TRBD2, 6 bases. Germline V gene data show CDR1 as LGHNA and CDR2 as YNFKEQ. This CDR3 is 15 amino acids long. V lost 1 base to trimming and J lost 3 bases, with 13 bases between them. The CDR3 region has the DNA TGTGCCAGCAGCCAAGGGGGACTGGCGGACTACGAGCAGTACTTC. It yields the protein CASSQGGLADYEQYF.

The chain is built from TRBV19 and TRBJ2-5; 9 positions match TRBD1. The CDR3 runs 13 residues. From germline, CDR1 is LNHDA and CDR2 SQIVND (reference sequence). The V segment lost 4 bases and the J segment 6 bases; nucleotides outside the gene matches: 3. CDR3 amino acids: CASSRDRVQTQYF. The DNA of the CDR3 is TGTGCCAGTAGTAGGGACAGGGTCCAGACCCAGTACTTC.

This clone has a handful of counts. This chain joins TRBV21-1 and TRBJ2-4; the table's D call of TRBD1 was not tested on the DNA. TRBV21-1 is recorded as a pseudogene. The CDR3 extends over 17 amino acids. CDR3 nucleotides: TGTGCCAGCAGCAAAGTTGGACAGGGGGAAGCCAAAAACATTCAGTACTTC. This codes for CASSKVGQGEAKNIQYF.

The CDR3 spells CASGPGQANTEAFF. In nucleotides, the CDR3 is TGTGCCAGCGGACCGGGACAGGCGAACACTGAAGCTTTCTTT. The V call is TRBV28, the J call TRBJ1-1; 8 positions match TRBD1. V shed 8 bases, J shed 1 base, and the junction held 6 bases outside the gene matches. Germline-derived CDR1 and CDR2 are MDHEN and SYDVKM. This CDR3 is 14 amino acids long.

The rearrangement links TRBV3-1 (or the pseudogene TRBV3-2) to TRBJ2-3; D is unclear. The CDR3 runs to 14 residues. Germline V gives CDR1 LGHDT, CDR2 YNNKEL (reference sequence). V shed 4 bases and J shed 5 bases, with 13 bases lying between them. The DNA of the CDR3 is TGTGCCAGCAGCCCCCGGAGTAGTTTAGATACGCAGTATTTT. It codes for CASSPRSSLDTQYF.

V gene TRBV10-3 combines with J gene TRBJ1-5; 9 bases align to TRBD1. Germline-derived CDR1 and CDR2 are ENHRY and SYGVKD. Trimming at V came to 10 bases and at J to 6 bases, leaving 7 bases not matched to a gene. CDR3 size: 13 residues. The CDR3 DNA reads as TGTGCCACAGGGACAGGGAACGGTCAGCCCCAGCATTTT. This encodes CATGTGNGQPQHF.

This chain joins TRBV24-1 and TRBJ2-2, with TRBD1 matching over 9 bases. This CDR3 comprises 16 residues. CDR1 is KGHDR and CDR2 is SFDVKD in the germline V gene. V trimming: 3 bases; J trimming: 2 bases; junction bases outside the gene matches: 3. The CDR3 bases are TGTGCCACCAGTGATCACAGGGGGCGAAACACCGGGGAGCTGTTTTTT. Its translation: CATSDHRGRNTGELFF.

The V call is TRBV15, the J call TRBJ1-1, with 9 positions matching TRBD1. This CDR3 has 13 amino acids. CDR1 is LNHNV and CDR2 is YYDKDF in the germline V gene (reference sequence). Losses at the gene ends were 7 bases for V and 5 bases for J; bases not matched to a gene: 5. CDR3: CATKDRGSTEAFF. The CDR3 DNA reads TGTGCCACCAAGGACAGGGGTTCTACTGAAGCTTTCTTT. Filled out from reference TRBV15 and TRBJ1-1, the complete variable domain reads DAMVIQNPRYQVTQFGKPVTLSCSQTLNHNVMYWYQQKSSQAPKLLFHYYDKDFNNEADTPDNFQSRRPNTSFCFLDIRSPGLGDTAMYLCATKDRGSTEAFFGQGTRLTVV.

The chain employs TRBV7-3 and TRBJ2-3, with D perhaps TRBD1 (5 bases). Germline V lookup: CDR1 SGHTA, CDR2 FQGTGA. There are 14 residues in the CDR3. Between the trimmed V and J ends, which lost 6 bases and 1 base, there was a span of 11 bases. The CDR3 here is CASSLGHRTDTQYF. The CDR3 DNA follows: TGTGCCAGCAGTTTAGGACACCGCACAGATACGCAGTATTTT.

This sequence joins TRBV24-1 and TRBJ1-1; D remains unclear. Germline V gives CDR1 KGHDR, CDR2 SFDVKD. V was cut by 2 bases and J by 1 base, with 4 bases left in between. The CDR3 length is 13 residues. CDR3 loop: CATSDYWNTEAFF. CDR3 sequence (DNA): TGTGCCACCAGTGATTACTGGAACACTGAAGCTTTCTTT.

The rearrangement joins TRBV2 to TRBJ2-3; no reliable D call. CDR1 is SNHLY and CDR2 is FYNNEI in the germline V gene. The germline V and J ends were trimmed by 3 bases and 8 bases, with 9 bases remaining between them. This CDR3 spans 12 amino acids. The CDR3 spells CASSDSEFTQYF. CDR3 DNA sequence: TGTGCCAGCAGTGACAGCGAGTTTACGCAGTATTTT.

This clone has only one observation. This chain links TRBV9 with TRBJ2-1; tentatively, D is TRBD2 (6 bases). There are 14 residues in the CDR3. Trimming left V 4 bases short and J 9 bases short, with 17 bases between. Germline assignment: CDR1 SGDLS and CDR2 YYNGEE. Here the CDR3 DNA reads TGTGCCAGCAGCACCCGGACTACCCAAGGTGAGCAGTTCTTC. Residues: CASSTRTTQGEQFF.

This clone was detected a few times. The chain links TRBV29-1 to TRBJ1-2; D uncertain. V shed 4 bases and J shed 6 bases, with 12 bases lying between them. Looked up from germline, CDR1 is SQVTM and CDR2 is ANQGSEA. The CDR3 extends over 12 amino acids. Here the CDR3 reads CSVADTRDGYTF. The CDR3 coding sequence is TGCAGCGTTGCAGACACGAGGGATGGCTACACCTTC. Together with reference TRBV29-1 and TRBJ1-2, the CDR3 gives the full variable domain: SAVISQKPSRDICQRGTSLTIQCQVDSQVTMMFWYRQQPGQSLTLIATANQGSEATYESGFVIDKFPISRPNLTFSTLTVSNMSPEDSSIYLCSVADTRDGYTFGSGTRLTVV.

This clone was counted once. The rearrangement links TRBV3-1 (or the pseudogene TRBV3-2) to TRBJ1-2; the match to TRBD1 covers 8 bases. CDR3 size: 13 residues. The ends lost 1 base at V and 6 bases at J; junction bases unmatched: 1. Looked up from germline, CDR1 is LGHDT and CDR2 is YNNKEL (reference sequence). CDR3 residues: CASSQGTGNGYTF. CDR3 coding DNA: TGTGCCAGCAGCCAAGGGACAGGGAATGGCTACACCTTC.

The CDR3 bases are TGTGCCAGCAGCCCTATGGGGGCAAGGGGAAACACCATATATTTT. This encodes CASSPMGARGNTIYF. The chain carries TRBV28 and TRBJ1-3; D is possibly TRBD1 (6 bases). Trimming stripped 6 bases from V and 4 bases from J, with 16 bases between. The CDR3 totals 15 residues. Germline assignment: CDR1 MDHEN and CDR2 SYDVKM.

This chain connects TRBV4-1 to TRBJ1-4; D is unresolved. The germline CDR1 and CDR2 sequences are MGHRA and YSYEKL. The germline V and J ends were trimmed by 1 base and 8 bases, with 8 bases remaining between them. This CDR3 region has 13 residues. This CDR3 reads CASSQVWREKLFF. The CDR3 region has the DNA TGCGCCAGCAGCCAAGTGTGGCGGGAAAAACTGTTTTTT.